These T cell receptor beta chains were read from a single sample in a study of cytomegalovirus exposure and HLA in healthy donors. The data were produced by immunoSEQ multiplex PCR, yet TCRdb's version contains in-frame clones alone and is incomplete. This listing includes some 200,000 clones. Sequenced: PBMCs. The receptors stem from a boy aged 10-17 years in good health and CMV-seronegative. Both conserved end residues are part of each CDR3. The D gene is left open where the match is weak.

CDR3 DNA: TGTGCCAGCAGTGACGGCCCAGGGACAGATACGCAGTATTTT
CDR3 protein: CASSDGPGTDTQYF
CDR3 length: 14
V gene: TRBV11-2
D gene: -
J gene: TRBJ2-3

CDR3 DNA: TGTGCCAGCAGCTCTGGACTAGCAGAAGAGACCCAGTACTTC
CDR3 protein: CASSSGLAEETQYF
CDR3 length: 14
V gene: TRBV6-5
D gene: TRBD2
J gene: TRBJ2-5

CDR3 DNA: TGTGCCAGTAAACCTAGCGGGGGGGCCGGTCCAGAGACCCAGTACTTC
CDR3 protein: CASKPSGGAGPETQYF
CDR3 length: 16
V gene: TRBV19
D gene: TRBD2
J gene: TRBJ2-5

CDR3 DNA: TGTGCCAGCTCAGCGACCTACGAGCAGTACTTC
CDR3 protein: CASSATYEQYF
CDR3 length: 11
V gene: TRBV18
D gene: -
J gene: TRBJ2-7

CDR3 DNA: TGTGCCAGCAGCTGGGCGGGGGGGGTCTACAATGAGCAGTTCTTC
CDR3 protein: CASSWAGGVYNEQFF
CDR3 length: 15
V gene: TRBV7-2
D gene: TRBD2
J gene: TRBJ2-1

CDR3 DNA: TGTGCCAGCAGTCGTAACCGGGACATGGGATATGGCTACACCTTC
CDR3 protein: CASSRNRDMGYGYTF
CDR3 length: 15
V gene: TRBV2
D gene: -
J gene: TRBJ1-2

CDR3 DNA: TGCGCCAGCAGCTGGGAACTAGCGGGGGGGCGTCATGAGCAGTTCTTC
CDR3 protein: CASSWELAGGRHEQFF
CDR3 length: 16
V gene: TRBV5-1
D gene: TRBD2
J gene: TRBJ2-1

CDR3 DNA: TGTGCCAGCAGCTCGTCGCAGGGCCCTCCGGGTGAAGCTTTCTTT
CDR3 protein: CASSSSQGPPGEAFF
CDR3 length: 15
V gene: TRBV7-9
D gene: -
J gene: TRBJ1-1

CDR3 DNA: TGTGCCAGCAGCTTGGGGAGGAATGAAAAACTGTTTTTT
CDR3 protein: CASSLGRNEKLFF
CDR3 length: 13
V gene: TRBV5-4
D gene: -
J gene: TRBJ1-4

CDR3 DNA: TGTGCCAGCAGTTTATCTCCCCCTAAGGGGAACGGGGAAAAACTGTTTTTT
CDR3 protein: CASSLSPPKGNGEKLFF
CDR3 length: 17
V gene: TRBV27
D gene: -
J gene: TRBJ1-4

CDR3 DNA: TGCGCCAGCAGCCCAAACCCGACTAGCGGGGGGTACGAGCAGTACTTC
CDR3 protein: CASSPNPTSGGYEQYF
CDR3 length: 16
V gene: TRBV5-1
D gene: TRBD2
J gene: TRBJ2-7

CDR3 DNA: TGCGCCAGCAGCTTACAGGGGAATGAGCAGTTCTTC
CDR3 protein: CASSLQGNEQFF
CDR3 length: 12
V gene: TRBV5-1
D gene: TRBD1
J gene: TRBJ2-1

CDR3 DNA: TGCGCCAGCAGCTTGGATGCCGAGAAGAACACCTTC
CDR3 protein: CASSLDAEKNTF
CDR3 length: 12
V gene: TRBV5-1
D gene: -
J gene: TRBJ1-2

CDR3 DNA: TGTGCCAGCAGCGTAGACGGAGGGCCCTATGGCTACACCTTC
CDR3 protein: CASSVDGGPYGYTF
CDR3 length: 14
V gene: TRBV9
D gene: -
J gene: TRBJ1-2

CDR3 DNA: TGCGCCAGCAGCCTAATGTGGGACAGCTCCTACGAGCAGTACTTC
CDR3 protein: CASSLMWDSSYEQYF
CDR3 length: 15
V gene: TRBV5-1
D gene: TRBD1
J gene: TRBJ2-7

CDR3 DNA: TGTGCCATCAGTGAGGGTAGGCGGACAGGGAGGATTTATAGCAATCAGCCCCAGCATTTT
CDR3 protein: CAISEGRRTGRIYSNQPQHF
CDR3 length: 20
V gene: TRBV10-3
D gene: TRBD1
J gene: TRBJ1-5

CDR3 DNA: TGTGCCAGTAGTATTTACGGGACTGAAGCTTTCTTT
CDR3 protein: CASSIYGTEAFF
CDR3 length: 12
V gene: TRBV19
D gene: -
J gene: TRBJ1-1

CDR3 DNA: TGTGCCAGCAGCTTACCAGGGGGTGTCAACGAGCAGTACTTC
CDR3 protein: CASSLPGGVNEQYF
CDR3 length: 14
V gene: TRBV7-8
D gene: TRBD1
J gene: TRBJ2-7

CDR3 DNA: TGTGCCAGCAGCTCCGGACTCCCAACCCTTACACCCCTCCACTTT
CDR3 protein: CASSSGLPTLTPLHF
CDR3 length: 15
V gene: TRBV6-5
D gene: -
J gene: TRBJ1-6

CDR3 DNA: TGTGCTAGTGGTTCCCCCTACACAGATACGCAGTATTTT
CDR3 protein: CASGSPYTDTQYF
CDR3 length: 13
V gene: TRBV12-5
D gene: -
J gene: TRBJ2-3

CDR3 DNA: TGTGCCAGCTCAGGGCAGGGCATGAACACTGAAGCTTTCTTT
CDR3 protein: CASSGQGMNTEAFF
CDR3 length: 14
V gene: TRBV18
D gene: -
J gene: TRBJ1-1

CDR3 DNA: TGCGCCAGCAGTGATCAGGGCAATCAGCCCCAGCATTTT
CDR3 protein: CASSDQGNQPQHF
CDR3 length: 13
V gene: TRBV10-1
D gene: -
J gene: TRBJ1-5

CDR3 DNA: TGTGCCAGTAGACAAGCCCCGACGGGAAATTCACCCCTCCACTTT
CDR3 protein: CASRQAPTGNSPLHF
CDR3 length: 15
V gene: TRBV7-8
D gene: -
J gene: TRBJ1-6

CDR3 DNA: TGTGCCAGCAGGGGACAGGGCAATCAGCCCCAGCATTTT
CDR3 protein: CASRGQGNQPQHF
CDR3 length: 13
V gene: TRBV6-1
D gene: TRBD1
J gene: TRBJ1-5

CDR3 DNA: TGTGCCAGCAGTCTCGACAGTCGGTACGAGCAGTACTTC
CDR3 protein: CASSLDSRYEQYF
CDR3 length: 13
V gene: TRBV7-2
D gene: -
J gene: TRBJ2-7

CDR3 DNA: TGTGCCAGCAGCTCAGTTCGGGACAGGGTCCACGAGCAGTACTTC
CDR3 protein: CASSSVRDRVHEQYF
CDR3 length: 15
V gene: TRBV11-2
D gene: TRBD1
J gene: TRBJ2-7

CDR3 DNA: TGTGCCAGCAGCGTAGTGGGTACTACTAACTATGGCTACACCTTC
CDR3 protein: CASSVVGTTNYGYTF
CDR3 length: 15
V gene: TRBV9
D gene: -
J gene: TRBJ1-2

CDR3 DNA: TGCGCCAGCAGCCAAGGCGGGGGGAGGGCCCGGGGGAATTCACCCCTCCACTTT
CDR3 protein: CASSQGGGRARGNSPLHF
CDR3 length: 18
V gene: TRBV4-1
D gene: -
J gene: TRBJ1-6

CDR3 DNA: TGTGCCAGCAGCCAGGGGGGTCTGGGACAGGGGGCTGGAGGCTACACCTTC
CDR3 protein: CASSQGGLGQGAGGYTF
CDR3 length: 17
V gene: TRBV4-2
D gene: TRBD1
J gene: TRBJ1-2

CDR3 DNA: TGCGCCAGCAGCTTATCCCTTGGACAGGTTGGAAACACCATATATTTT
CDR3 protein: CASSLSLGQVGNTIYF
CDR3 length: 16
V gene: TRBV5-1
D gene: TRBD1
J gene: TRBJ1-3

CDR3 DNA: TGTGCCAGCAGCTTTGGGGGCGCGAACACTGAAGCTTTCTTT
CDR3 protein: CASSFGGANTEAFF
CDR3 length: 14
V gene: TRBV7-2
D gene: -
J gene: TRBJ1-1

CDR3 DNA: TGTGCCAGCAGTTACTCACAGGGCGGATCACCCCTCCACTTT
CDR3 protein: CASSYSQGGSPLHF
CDR3 length: 14
V gene: TRBV6-5
D gene: -
J gene: TRBJ1-6

CDR3 DNA: TGTGCCAGCAGCGGCGGCACAGGGGCAGAGTCCTACAATGAGCAGTTCTTC
CDR3 protein: CASSGGTGAESYNEQFF
CDR3 length: 17
V gene: TRBV5-6
D gene: TRBD1
J gene: TRBJ2-1

CDR3 DNA: TGTGCCAGCAGCCCCAAGGTCAGGACAAAAAACACTGAAGCTTTCTTT
CDR3 protein: CASSPKVRTKNTEAFF
CDR3 length: 16
V gene: TRBV11-1
D gene: -
J gene: TRBJ1-1

CDR3 DNA: TGTGCCTGGAGTGTAACACAGGGGAATCAGCCCCAGCATTTT
CDR3 protein: CAWSVTQGNQPQHF
CDR3 length: 14
V gene: TRBV30
D gene: TRBD1
J gene: TRBJ1-5

CDR3 DNA: TGCGCCAGCAGAACTAGCGACGGGGATACGCAGTATTTT
CDR3 protein: CASRTSDGDTQYF
CDR3 length: 13
V gene: TRBV4-1
D gene: TRBD2
J gene: TRBJ2-3

CDR3 DNA: TGTGCCAGCAGTACACTGACGGGGAACCAAGAGACCCAGTACTTC
CDR3 protein: CASSTLTGNQETQYF
CDR3 length: 15
V gene: TRBV6-5
D gene: -
J gene: TRBJ2-5